This T cell receptor beta chain was retrieved from a study of shared clonotypes between healthy human individuals. Study findings and constraints: All-four-donor shared clonotypes had higher generation probabilities than non-shared clonotypes did.

TCRdb keeps only in-frame clones here, not all; method: immunoSEQ multiplex PCR. Seen here are roughly 400,000 clones, roughly 96% observed once, and the top ten hold less than 0.35%. A word on this clone: Its antigen remains unidentified.

Sequenced sample: memory CD8+ T cells sorted from blood. The subset here: CD45RO+ cells pooled with CCR7-negative TemRA cells. This TCR derives from a man in his thirties or forties in good health.

Written as DNA, the CDR3 is TGCGCCAGCAGCCAAATTGGACGACTAGCGGGATCGGACGAGCAGTACTTC. The encoded protein is CASSQIGRLAGSDEQYF. This chain links TRBV4-1 with TRBJ2-7; 11 bases align to TRBD2. The CDR3 has 17 residues. The J segment lost 5 bases and the V segment lost 2 bases, leaving 11 bases of the junction unmatched. Germline values: CDR1 MGHRA, CDR2 YSYEKL.